This T cell receptor beta chain was identified in a study of spatial heterogeneity in lung cancer. Study-level background: The count of detected beta-chain sequences consistently exceeded that of alpha-chain sequences. Within raw reads, each unique TCR and UMI combination appeared on average more than ten times.

Time point reported: sample taken at primary tumor resection. Researchers sequenced whole RNA taken from tumor, nontumor lung or frozen PBMC without sorting. Samples were obtained from about 75 donors, all untreated early-stage non-small cell lung cancer patients. Every TCR cDNA molecule bore a unique molecular identifier. TCRdb fed the 5' RACE reads into MiXCR, producing one record per CDR3 protein. The profile covers about 4,400 distinct CDR3 sequences, with 20% to 25% appearing a single time and roughly 25% taken by the ten largest. A word on this clonotype: For a library built for alpha chains, this beta chain is a stray read; little rests on its size.

This CDR3 is 17 amino acids long. CDR1 is SGHRS, CDR2 YFSETQ, per germline. V lost 0 bases to trimming and J lost 4 bases; unmatched junction nucleotides: 10. The chain has TRBV5-1 and TRBJ1-3; 7 positions match TRBD1. The sequence derives from a female donor with early-stage non-small cell lung cancer. The sample here was normal lung tissue next to the tumor, taken at surgery. The CDR3 nucleotides are TGCGCCAGCAGCTTGGAGGGCCAGACAGGGAACGGAAACACCATATATTTT. Amino acid sequence: CASSLEGQTGNGNTIYF.